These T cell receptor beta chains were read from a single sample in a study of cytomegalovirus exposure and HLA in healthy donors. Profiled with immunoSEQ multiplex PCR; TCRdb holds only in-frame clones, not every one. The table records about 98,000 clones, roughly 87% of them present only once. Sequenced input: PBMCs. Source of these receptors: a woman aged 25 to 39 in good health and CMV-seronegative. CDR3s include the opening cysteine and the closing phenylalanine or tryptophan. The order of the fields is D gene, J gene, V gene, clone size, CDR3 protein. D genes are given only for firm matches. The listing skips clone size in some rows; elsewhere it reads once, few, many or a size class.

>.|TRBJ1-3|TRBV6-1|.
CASSEQGNTIYF
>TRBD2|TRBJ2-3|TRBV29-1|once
CSVGGGTSTDTQYF
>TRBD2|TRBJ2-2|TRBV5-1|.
CASSSGRGAVNTGELFF
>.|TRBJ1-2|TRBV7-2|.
CASSLTGVIVDGYTF
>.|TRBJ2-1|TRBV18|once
CASSPRGPGSSYNEQFF
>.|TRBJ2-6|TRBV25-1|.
CASSEAGEPSGANVLTF
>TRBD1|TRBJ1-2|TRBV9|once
CASSVGDRARGYTF
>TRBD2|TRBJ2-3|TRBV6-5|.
CASSAPSGRRDTQYF
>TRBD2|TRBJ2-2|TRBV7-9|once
CASSLSPGLAASTGELFF
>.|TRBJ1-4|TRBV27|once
CASSIPEDGTNEKLFF
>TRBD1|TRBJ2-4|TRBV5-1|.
CASSPTLTGNIQYF
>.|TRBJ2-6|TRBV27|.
CASSPTHLSGANVLTF
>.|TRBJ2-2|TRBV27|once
CASSLVVSNTGELFF
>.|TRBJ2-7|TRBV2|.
CASGQGYEQYF
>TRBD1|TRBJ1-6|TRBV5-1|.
CASSPNDGQGDSPLHF
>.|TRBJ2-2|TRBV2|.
CASSAQSTTGELFF
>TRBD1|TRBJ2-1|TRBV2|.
CASSEDSNRGQHTAYNEQFF
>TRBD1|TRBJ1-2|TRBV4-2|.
CASSQPGTDFNYGYTF
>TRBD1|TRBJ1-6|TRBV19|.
CASSPFQGARLGSSPLHF
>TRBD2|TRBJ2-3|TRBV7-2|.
CASKRGSGGSGYF
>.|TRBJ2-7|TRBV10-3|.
CAIMKDSEQYF
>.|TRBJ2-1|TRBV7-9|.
CASGIPGAVGDEQFF
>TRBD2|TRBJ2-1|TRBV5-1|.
CASSLRLAGGGSYNEQFF